These T cell receptor beta chains were read from a single sample in a study of T cells after yellow fever vaccination. In TCRdb, the 5' RACE reads were re-called with MiXCR into one record per CDR3 protein. Among roughly 250,000 distinct CDR3 sequences, 10% to 15% were seen once, and the ten largest hold roughly 0.5%. This sample comprised CD4+ T cells sorted from PBMCs, obtained 45 days after the yellow fever booster vaccination. All receptors derive from a man aged 25-45 years who received the YFV17D yellow fever vaccine. CDR3s include the opening cysteine and the closing phenylalanine or tryptophan. The D gene is left open where the match is weak. For some rows the clone size is stated as once, few or many, or as a class when expanded; others skip it.

>TRBV7-3|.|.|TRBJ2-1
CASSPWGRGNEQFF
TGTGCCAGCAGCCCATGGGGAAGGGGCAATGAGCAGTTCTTC
>TRBV7-9|.|few|TRBJ2-7
CASSPTGLEQYF
TGTGCCAGCAGCCCCACAGGGCTCGAGCAGTACTTC
>TRBV5-1|.|.|TRBJ1-1
CASASYGVTFF
TGCGCCAGCGCGTCGTACGGGGTCACTTTCTTT
>TRBV29-1|TRBD2|.|TRBJ2-3
CSVDGGGTDTQYF
TGCAGCGTTGATGGGGGGGGCACAGATACGCAGTATTTT
>TRBV20-1|TRBD2|.|TRBJ2-7
CSAKLAGGSLTYEQYF
TGCAGTGCCAAACTAGCGGGAGGCTCCTTAACCTACGAGCAGTACTTC
>TRBV24-1|TRBD2|.|TRBJ2-3
CATGTSGRVSDTQYF
TGTGCCACCGGAACTAGCGGGAGAGTCTCAGATACGCAGTATTTT
>TRBV5-1|TRBD1|few|TRBJ2-2
CASSPTPGQSNTGELFF
TGCGCCAGCAGCCCGACACCGGGACAGTCGAACACCGGGGAGCTGTTTTTT
>TRBV4-2|.|.|TRBJ1-6
CASSLDNASPLHF
TGTGCCAGCAGCCTAGACAACGCTTCACCCCTCCACTTT
>TRBV5-1|.|few|TRBJ2-7
CASSRDGGYEQYF
TGCGCCAGCAGCCGGGACGGAGGGTACGAGCAGTACTTC
>TRBV20-1|.|few|TRBJ2-7
CSARGLIDEQYF
TGCAGTGCTAGAGGACTCATCGACGAGCAGTACTTC
>TRBV5-1|TRBD2|.|TRBJ2-5
CASSSTSGGKETQYF
TGCGCCAGCAGCTCGACTAGCGGGGGGAAAGAGACCCAGTACTTC
>TRBV9|TRBD1|few|TRBJ2-1
CASSPTGTVYNEQFF
TGTGCCAGCAGCCCTACCGGGACAGTTTACAATGAGCAGTTCTTC
>TRBV7-2|.|.|TRBJ2-7
CASSPARPPYEQYF
TGTGCCAGCAGCCCCGCCCGGCCCCCCTACGAGCAGTACTTC
>TRBV4-2|.|.|TRBJ1-4
CASSQERQGSREKLFF
TGTGCCAGCAGCCAAGAGCGGCAGGGATCTCGTGAAAAACTGTTTTTT
>TRBV12-3/TRBV12-4|TRBD1|.|TRBJ1-4
CASSSTGGLREKLFF
TGTGCCAGCAGTTCAACAGGGGGCTTGAGGGAAAAACTGTTTTTT
>TRBV7-9|TRBD2|many|TRBJ2-7
CASSGGTSGGFYEQYF
TGTGCCAGCAGCGGCGGGACTAGCGGGGGATTTTACGAGCAGTACTTC
>TRBV20-1|TRBD1|few|TRBJ2-7
CSAQTQGAKYF
TGCAGTGCCCAGACACAGGGGGCGAAGTACTTC
>TRBV4-3|.|many|TRBJ2-1
CASSQDTGLNEQFF
TGCGCCAGCAGCCAAGATACAGGGCTCAATGAGCAGTTCTTC
>TRBV12-3/TRBV12-4|.|.|TRBJ2-3
CASSWGSFLGTDTQYF
TGTGCCAGCAGTTGGGGAAGCTTTCTGGGCACAGATACGCAGTATTTT
>TRBV20-1|TRBD2|.|TRBJ2-1
CSDSGLAGDEQFF
TGCAGTGATAGTGGACTAGCGGGTGATGAGCAGTTCTTC
>TRBV5-1|.|few|TRBJ1-5
CASSLDSPFDQPQHF
TGCGCCAGCAGCTTGGACAGCCCTTTCGATCAGCCCCAGCATTTT
>TRBV12-3/TRBV12-4|TRBD1|few|TRBJ2-7
CASSETGQGLKYEQYF
TGTGCCAGCAGTGAAACCGGACAGGGTCTGAAGTACGAGCAGTACTTC
>TRBV30|TRBD2|.|TRBJ2-1
CAWSARLAGSNEQFF
TGTGCCTGGAGTGCACGACTAGCGGGAAGTAATGAGCAGTTCTTC
>TRBV7-6|.|.|TRBJ1-1
CASSPGVRSTEAFF
TGTGCCAGCAGCCCAGGGGTAAGGAGCACTGAAGCTTTCTTT
>TRBV20-1|TRBD2|.|TRBJ2-1
CSMIAGEESYNEQFF
TGCAGCATGATAGCGGGAGAAGAATCCTACAATGAGCAGTTCTTC
>TRBV7-8|TRBD1|.|TRBJ2-7
CASSLVWDRGSYEQYF
TGTGCCAGCAGCTTGGTCTGGGACAGGGGCTCCTACGAGCAGTACTTC
>TRBV5-1|.|few|TRBJ2-5
CASSPQVASQETQYF
TGCGCCAGCAGCCCCCAAGTAGCCTCCCAAGAGACCCAGTACTTC
>TRBV20-1|.|.|TRBJ2-2
CSAPPTGTNTGELFF
TGCAGTGCTCCACCTACGGGGACGAACACCGGGGAGCTGTTTTTT
>TRBV15|TRBD1|few|TRBJ2-7
CATSRVGQVSYEQYF
TGTGCCACCAGCAGAGTAGGACAGGTCTCCTACGAGCAGTACTTC
>TRBV7-2|.|.|TRBJ1-6
CASSLSLRSPLHF
TGTGCCAGCAGCTTATCTTTACGGTCACCCCTCCACTTT
>TRBV5-1|TRBD2|.|TRBJ2-5
CASSLGPAGSQETQYF
TGCGCCAGCAGCTTGGGCCCAGCGGGATCCCAAGAGACCCAGTACTTC
>TRBV5-1|TRBD2|.|TRBJ2-7
CASRIAGGAAYEQYF
TGCGCCAGCCGAATAGCGGGAGGTGCTGCCTACGAGCAGTACTTC
>TRBV7-2|TRBD2|few|TRBJ2-7
CASSQGLAAFYEQYF
TGTGCCAGCAGCCAAGGACTAGCCGCCTTCTACGAGCAGTACTTC
>TRBV7-8|TRBD2|.|TRBJ2-7
CASSSPGLAGGSEQYF
TGTGCCAGCAGCTCCCCCGGACTAGCGGGAGGGAGCGAGCAGTACTTC
>TRBV3-1|.|few|TRBJ1-5
CASSQEVGSLTQHF
TGTGCCAGCAGCCAAGAAGTGGGATCGTTGACTCAGCATTTT
>TRBV7-2|TRBD1|.|TRBJ2-1
CASSSQGVNEQFF
TGTGCCAGCAGCTCACAGGGGGTCAATGAGCAGTTCTTC